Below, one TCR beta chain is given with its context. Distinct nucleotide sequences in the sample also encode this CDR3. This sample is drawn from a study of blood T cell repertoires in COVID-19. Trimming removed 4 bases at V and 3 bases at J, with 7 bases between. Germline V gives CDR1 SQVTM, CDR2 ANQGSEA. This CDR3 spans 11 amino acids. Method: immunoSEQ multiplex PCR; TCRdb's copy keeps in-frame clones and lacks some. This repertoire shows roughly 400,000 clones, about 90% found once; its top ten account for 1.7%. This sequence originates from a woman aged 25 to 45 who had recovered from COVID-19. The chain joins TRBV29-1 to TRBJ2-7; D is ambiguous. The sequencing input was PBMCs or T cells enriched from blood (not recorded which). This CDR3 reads CSVGGSYEQYF. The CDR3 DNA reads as TGCAGCGTTGGCGGCAGCTACGAGCAGTACTTC.